One T cell receptor beta chain is described in this entry. J was trimmed by 4 bases and V by 0 bases; bases with no gene match: 3. The CDR3 length is 15 residues. Germline CDR1 and CDR2: SGHTA and FQGTGA. This entry belongs to a study of blood T cell repertoires in COVID-19. Study at large: Some COVID-19 samples were acute and others convalescent; all came from the United States, Italy and Spain.

Per the original data handling: Estimation of nucleated cell counts relied on the amplification of reference gene primers. The data were produced by immunoSEQ multiplex PCR, yet TCRdb's version contains in-frame clones alone and is incomplete. That table supplies the V and J calls and clone size; D and trimming were determined from the DNA. The table records 45,000 to 65,000 clones, over 80% of them present only once. The rearrangement links TRBV7-3 to TRBJ2-5, with 9 bases fitting TRBD2. This receptor was obtained from a human donor in a cohort sampled during active COVID-19. The sample consisted of peripheral blood. For the CDR3, the DNA is TGTGCCAGCAGCTTAACTACACTAGCGGGAGAGACCCAGTACTTC. Encoded protein: CASSLTTLAGETQYF.